This TCR beta chain was captured by sequencing in a study of blood T cell repertoires in COVID-19. For the study at large: COVID-19 samples from acute and convalescent phases originated in the United States, Italy and Spain. PBMCs, B-cell-depleted T cells, or T cells provided the cDNA or gDNA that made up the material.

The length of the CDR3 is 14 residues. Looked up from germline, CDR1 is MNHNY and CDR2 is SVGAGI (reference sequence). The V gene end was trimmed by 6 bases and the J gene end by 8 bases; junction bases not matched to a gene: 10. Per the authors' pipeline: Scientists estimated how many nucleated cells there were by amplifying reference gene primers. Libraries were prepared by immunoSEQ multiplex PCR; TCRdb keeps only in-frame clonotypes and omits some of them. Clone size and V and J calls were adopted from that table, with D and trimming inferred from the DNA. This table holds around 190,000 clones, more than 60% found once.

The sequenced sample consisted of peripheral blood. The source is a woman in her fifties or sixties with acute or convalescent COVID-19. V usage is TRBV6-6 and J usage is TRBJ1-2, with 9 bases aligning to TRBD1. The CDR3 reads CASSPTGQGQGYTF. The CDR3 DNA reads as TGTGCCAGCAGCCCAACTGGACAGGGGCAAGGCTACACCTTC.